This paragraph covers one T cell receptor beta chain sequence. The V and J ends lost 6 bases and 0 bases, in that order; junction bases with no gene match: 3. CDR1 and CDR2 from the germline V gene are LNHDA and SQIVND (reference sequence). The CDR3 length is 14 residues. Method: immunoSEQ multiplex PCR; TCRdb's copy keeps in-frame clones and lacks some. The data hold roughly 92,000 clones, with around 87% observed a single time. The sample originates from a study of blood T cell repertoires in COVID-19. Study details: Nucleic acid was either cDNA or gDNA, and it came from T cells, B-cell-depleted T cells, or PBMCs.

This receptor was obtained from a woman older than 75 with acute or convalescent COVID-19. Sequencing used peripheral blood. The rearrangement joins TRBV19 to TRBJ2-7, with 9 bases that match TRBD2. DNA of the CDR3: TGTGCCAGTAGCAATAGCGGGGGCTCCTACGAGCAGTACTTC. Encoded protein: CASSNSGGSYEQYF. The full variable domain, in which reference TRBV19 and TRBJ2-7 provide the parts outside the CDR3, is DGGITQSPKYLFRKEGQNVTLSCEQNLNHDAMYWYRQDPGQGLRLIYYSQIVNDFQKGDIAEGYSVSREKKESFPLTVTSAQKNPTAFYLCASSNSGGSYEQYFGPGTRLTVT.